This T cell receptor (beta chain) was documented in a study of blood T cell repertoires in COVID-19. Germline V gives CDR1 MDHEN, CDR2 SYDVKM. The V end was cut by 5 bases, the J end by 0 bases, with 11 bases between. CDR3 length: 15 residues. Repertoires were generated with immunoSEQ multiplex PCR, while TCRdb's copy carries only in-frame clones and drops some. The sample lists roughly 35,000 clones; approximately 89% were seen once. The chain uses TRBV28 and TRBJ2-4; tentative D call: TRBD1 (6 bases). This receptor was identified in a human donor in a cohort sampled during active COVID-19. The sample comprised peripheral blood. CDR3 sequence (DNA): TGTGCCAGCAGTCCTAGGGGGATAGCCAAAAACATTCAGTACTTC. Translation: CASSPRGIAKNIQYF.